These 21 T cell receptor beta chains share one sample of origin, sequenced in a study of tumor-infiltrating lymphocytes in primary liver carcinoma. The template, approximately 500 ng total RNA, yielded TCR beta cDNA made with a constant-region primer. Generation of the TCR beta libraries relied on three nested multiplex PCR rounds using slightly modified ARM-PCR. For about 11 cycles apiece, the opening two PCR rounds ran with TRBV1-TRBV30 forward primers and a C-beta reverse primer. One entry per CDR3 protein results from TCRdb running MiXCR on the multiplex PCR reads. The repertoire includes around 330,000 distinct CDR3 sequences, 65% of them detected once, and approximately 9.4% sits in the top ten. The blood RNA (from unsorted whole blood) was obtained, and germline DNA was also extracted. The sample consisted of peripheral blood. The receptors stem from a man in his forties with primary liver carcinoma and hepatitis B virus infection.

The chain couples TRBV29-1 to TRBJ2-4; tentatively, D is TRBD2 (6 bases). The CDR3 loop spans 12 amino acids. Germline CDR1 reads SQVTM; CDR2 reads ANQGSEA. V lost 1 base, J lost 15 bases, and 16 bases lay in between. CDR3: CSVEGGGVDRYF. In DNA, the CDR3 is TGCAGCGTTGAAGGGGGAGGAGTAGATCGGTACTTC.

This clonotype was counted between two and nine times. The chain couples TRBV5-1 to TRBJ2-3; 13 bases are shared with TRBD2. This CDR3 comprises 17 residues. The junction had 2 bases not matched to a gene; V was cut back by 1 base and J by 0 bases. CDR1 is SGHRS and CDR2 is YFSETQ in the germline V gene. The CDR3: CASSLTSGRASTDTQYF. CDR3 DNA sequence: TGCGCCAGCAGCTTGACTAGCGGGAGGGCCAGCACAGATACGCAGTATTTT.

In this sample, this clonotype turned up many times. CDR3 in amino acids: CASSRQGMGEQYF. The CDR3 DNA reads TGTGCCAGCAGCCGGCAGGGGATGGGTGAGCAGTACTTC. The chain has TRBV14 and TRBJ2-7, with D maybe TRBD1 (6 bases). The germline V and J ends were trimmed by 4 bases and 7 bases, with 14 bases remaining between them. The CDR3 consists of 13 residues. CDR1 is SGHDN, CDR2 FVKESK, per germline.

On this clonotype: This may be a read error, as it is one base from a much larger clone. CDR3 residues: CAISQQGANTEAFF. The CDR3 bases are TGTGCCATCAGCCAGCAGGGGGCGAACACTGAAGCTTTCTTT. This chain links TRBV10-3 with TRBJ1-1, with 8 bases identical to TRBD1. The V segment lost 6 bases and the J segment 1 base; nucleotides outside the gene matches: 4. The CDR3 is 14 amino acids. Germline CDR1 ENHRY, CDR2 SYGVKD.

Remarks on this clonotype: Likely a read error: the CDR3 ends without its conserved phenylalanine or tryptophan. For the CDR3, the DNA is TGTGCCAGCAGCTTGGGGTCTAGCGGGGGCAAGGATGAGCAGTTCCTC. It yields the protein CASSLGSSGGKDEQFL. This rearrangement joins TRBV5-4 to TRBJ2-1; 10 nucleotides agree with TRBD2. This CDR3 contains 16 residues. Germline lookup yields CDR1 SGHNT and CDR2 YYREEE (reference sequence). Trimming removed 0 bases from V and 8 bases from J; junction bases left unmatched: 8.

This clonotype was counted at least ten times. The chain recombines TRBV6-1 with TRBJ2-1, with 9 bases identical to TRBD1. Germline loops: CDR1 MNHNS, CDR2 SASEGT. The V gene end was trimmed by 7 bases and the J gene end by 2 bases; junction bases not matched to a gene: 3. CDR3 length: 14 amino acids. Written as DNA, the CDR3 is TGTGCCAGCACCGGGACAGGGCCCTACAATGAGCAGTTCTTC. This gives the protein CASTGTGPYNEQFF.

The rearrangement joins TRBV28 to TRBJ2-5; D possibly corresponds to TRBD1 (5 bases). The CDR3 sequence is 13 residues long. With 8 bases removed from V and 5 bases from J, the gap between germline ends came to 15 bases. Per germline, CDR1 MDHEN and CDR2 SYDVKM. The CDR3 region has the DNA TGTGCCAGCGTGCCAGGGTCGAGGGAGACCCAGTACTTC. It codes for CASVPGSRETQYF. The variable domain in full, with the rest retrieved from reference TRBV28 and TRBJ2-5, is DVKVTQSSRYLVKRTGEKVFLECVQDMDHENMFWYRQDPGLGLRLIYFSYDVKMKEKGDIPEGYSVSREKKERFSLILESASTNQTSMYLCASVPGSRETQYFGPGTRLLVL.

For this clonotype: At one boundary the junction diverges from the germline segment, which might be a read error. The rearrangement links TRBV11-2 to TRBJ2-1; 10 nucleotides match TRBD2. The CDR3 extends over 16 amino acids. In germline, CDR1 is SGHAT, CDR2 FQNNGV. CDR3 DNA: TGTGTCAGCAGCGTCCTAGCGGGAGCACTGGTCGATGAGCAGTTCTTC. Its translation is CVSSVLAGALVDEQFF.

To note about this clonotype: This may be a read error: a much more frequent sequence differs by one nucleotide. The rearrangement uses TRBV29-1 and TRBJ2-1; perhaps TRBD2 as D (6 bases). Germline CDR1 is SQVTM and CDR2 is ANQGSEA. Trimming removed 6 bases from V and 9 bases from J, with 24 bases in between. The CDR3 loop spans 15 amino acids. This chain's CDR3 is CSVASLSGVAGEQFF. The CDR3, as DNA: TGCAGCGTAGCTTCCTTATCGGGAGTTGCTGGTGAGCAGTTCTTC.

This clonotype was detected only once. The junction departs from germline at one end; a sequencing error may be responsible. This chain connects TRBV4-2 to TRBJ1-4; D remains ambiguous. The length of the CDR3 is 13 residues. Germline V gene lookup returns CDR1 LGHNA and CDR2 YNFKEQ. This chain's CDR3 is CASSQPYREKLLF. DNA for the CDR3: TGTGCCAGCAGCCAGCCCTACCGTGAAAAACTGCTTTTT.

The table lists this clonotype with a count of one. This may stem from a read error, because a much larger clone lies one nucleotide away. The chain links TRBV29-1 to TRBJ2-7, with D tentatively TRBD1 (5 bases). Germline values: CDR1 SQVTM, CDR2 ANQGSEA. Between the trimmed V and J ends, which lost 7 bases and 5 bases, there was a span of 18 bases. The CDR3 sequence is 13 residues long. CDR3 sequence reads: CSATIAGSHEQYF. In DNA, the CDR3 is TGCAGCGCAACCATAGCAGGGTCCCACGAGCAGTACTTC.

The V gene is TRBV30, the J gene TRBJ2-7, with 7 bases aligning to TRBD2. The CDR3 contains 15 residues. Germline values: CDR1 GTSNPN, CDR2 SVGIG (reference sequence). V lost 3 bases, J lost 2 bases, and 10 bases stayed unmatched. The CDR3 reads CAWSLQAAGTYEQYF. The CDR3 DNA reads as TGTGCCTGGAGCCTACAGGCAGCGGGAACCTACGAGCAGTACTTC.

CDR3 coding DNA: TGTGCCAGCAGTTCCGACATGCCAGGGAGTACAAACACCATATATTTT. Protein product: CASSSDMPGSTNTIYF. The chain is built from TRBV6-5 and TRBJ1-3; perhaps TRBD1 as D (5 bases). The CDR3 consists of 16 residues. With 4 bases removed from V and 6 bases from J, the gap between germline ends came to 19 bases. Germline V CDR1 and CDR2: MNHEY, SVGAGI.

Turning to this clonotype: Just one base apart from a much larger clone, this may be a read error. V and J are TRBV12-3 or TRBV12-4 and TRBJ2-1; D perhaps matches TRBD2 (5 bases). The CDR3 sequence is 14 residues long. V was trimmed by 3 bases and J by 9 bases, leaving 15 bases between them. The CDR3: CASSFARGPSEQFF. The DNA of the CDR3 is TGTGCCAGCAGTTTCGCGAGAGGGCCTAGTGAGCAGTTCTTC.

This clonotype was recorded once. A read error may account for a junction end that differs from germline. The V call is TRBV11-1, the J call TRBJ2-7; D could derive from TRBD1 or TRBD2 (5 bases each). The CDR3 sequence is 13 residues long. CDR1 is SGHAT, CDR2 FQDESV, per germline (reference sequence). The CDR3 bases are TGTACCAGCAGCTCGTTACGAGGGGACGAGCTGTACTTC. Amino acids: CTSSSLRGDELYF.

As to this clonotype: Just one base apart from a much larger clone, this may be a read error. CDR3 residues: CASSQNSGGYKQYF. In DNA form, the CDR3 reads TGTGCCAGCAGTCAAAACTCAGGGGGCTACAAGCAGTACTTC. The V gene is TRBV6-2 or TRBV6-3, the J gene TRBJ2-7; 8 bases line up with TRBD1. This CDR3 region has 14 residues. Germline V lookup: CDR1 MNHEY, CDR2 SVGEGT.

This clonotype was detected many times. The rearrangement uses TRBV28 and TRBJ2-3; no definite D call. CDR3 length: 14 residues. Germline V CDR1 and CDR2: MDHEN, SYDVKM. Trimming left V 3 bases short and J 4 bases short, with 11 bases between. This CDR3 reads CASSFTVAPDTQYF. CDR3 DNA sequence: TGTGCCAGCAGTTTCACGGTCGCCCCAGATACGCAGTATTTT. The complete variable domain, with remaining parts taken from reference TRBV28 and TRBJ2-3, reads DVKVTQSSRYLVKRTGEKVFLECVQDMDHENMFWYRQDPGLGLRLIYFSYDVKMKEKGDIPEGYSVSREKKERFSLILESASTNQTSMYLCASSFTVAPDTQYFGPGTRLTVL.

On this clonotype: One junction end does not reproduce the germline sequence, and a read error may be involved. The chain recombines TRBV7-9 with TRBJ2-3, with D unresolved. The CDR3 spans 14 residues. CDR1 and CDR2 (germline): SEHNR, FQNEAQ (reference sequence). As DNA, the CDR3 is TGCGCCAGCAGTGACCTAAAAACCCCAGATACGCAGTATTTT. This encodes CASSDLKTPDTQYF.

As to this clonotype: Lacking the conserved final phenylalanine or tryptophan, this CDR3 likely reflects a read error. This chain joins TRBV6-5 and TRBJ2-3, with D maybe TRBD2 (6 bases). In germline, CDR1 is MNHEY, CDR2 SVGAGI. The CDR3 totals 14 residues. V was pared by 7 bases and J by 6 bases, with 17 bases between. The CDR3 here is CASNAAGNRDTQYL. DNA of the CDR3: TGTGCCAGCAATGCGGCGGGAAACCGTGATACGCAGTATTTA.

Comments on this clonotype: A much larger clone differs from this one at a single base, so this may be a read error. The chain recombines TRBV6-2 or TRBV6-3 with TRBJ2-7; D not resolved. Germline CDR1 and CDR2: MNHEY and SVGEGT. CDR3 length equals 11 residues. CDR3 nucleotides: TGTACCAGCAGTATTACTTACGAGCAGTACTTC. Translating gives CTSSITYEQYF.

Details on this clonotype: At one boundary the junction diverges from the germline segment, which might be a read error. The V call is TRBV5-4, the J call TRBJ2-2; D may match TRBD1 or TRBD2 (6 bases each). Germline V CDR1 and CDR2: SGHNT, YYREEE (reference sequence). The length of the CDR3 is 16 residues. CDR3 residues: CVSSLPGAEITGELFF. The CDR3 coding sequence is TGTGTCAGCAGCTTGCCGGGGGCCGAGATCACCGGGGAGCTGTTTTTT. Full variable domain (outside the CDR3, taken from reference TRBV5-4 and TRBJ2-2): ETGVTQSPTHLIKTRGQQVTLRCSSQSGHNTVSWYQQALGQGPQFIFQYYREEENGRGNFPPRFSGLQFPNYSSELNVNALELDDSALYLCVSSLPGAEITGELFFGEGSRLTVL.